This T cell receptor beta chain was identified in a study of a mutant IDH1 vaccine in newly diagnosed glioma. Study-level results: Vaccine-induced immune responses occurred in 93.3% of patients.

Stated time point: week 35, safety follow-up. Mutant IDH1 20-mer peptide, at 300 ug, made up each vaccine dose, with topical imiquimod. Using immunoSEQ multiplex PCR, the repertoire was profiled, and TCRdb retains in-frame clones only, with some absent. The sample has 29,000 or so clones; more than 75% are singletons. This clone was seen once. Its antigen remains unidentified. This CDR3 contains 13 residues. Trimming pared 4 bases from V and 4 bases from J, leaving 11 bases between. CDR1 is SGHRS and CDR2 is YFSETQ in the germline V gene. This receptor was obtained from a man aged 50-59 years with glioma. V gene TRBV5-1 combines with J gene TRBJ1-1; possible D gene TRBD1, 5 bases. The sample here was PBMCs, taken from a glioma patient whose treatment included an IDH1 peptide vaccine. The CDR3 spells CASSPQGPTEAFF. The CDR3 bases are TGCGCCAGCAGCCCGCAGGGCCCCACTGAAGCTTTCTTT.